The TCR beta chain under discussion was sequenced for a study of blood T cell repertoires in COVID-19. Germline CDR1 reads LGHDT; CDR2 reads YNNKEL (reference sequence). This CDR3 has 14 amino acids. Deletions cut 1 base from V and 9 bases from J, with 15 bases between. Original handling: Estimation of nucleated cell counts relied on the amplification of reference gene primers. Assay: immunoSEQ multiplex PCR; the TCRdb copy retains only in-frame clones and omits some. V and J calls plus clone size are reproduced from that table; the DNA served to infer D and trimming. Counted here are approximately 44,000 clones, around nine tenths occurring once; the ten biggest clones make up around 30%.

The chain employs TRBV3-1 (or the pseudogene TRBV3-2) and TRBJ1-2, with no clear D. The sequenced sample was peripheral blood. This clonotype originated in a woman of 80 years or more with acute or convalescent COVID-19. CDR3 sequence (DNA): TGTGCCAGCAGCCAAGGGGCCGGGGTTGATCGCTACACCTTC. Its protein is CASSQGAGVDRYTF.